The rows below give T cell receptor beta chains drawn from one sample of a study of blood T cell repertoires in COVID-19. Method: immunoSEQ multiplex PCR; TCRdb's copy keeps in-frame clones and lacks some. Counted here are about 180,000 clones, roughly 88% occurring once; the ten biggest clones make up more than 7.5%. Sequencing used PBMCs or T cells enriched from blood (not recorded which). Every receptor here comes from a woman younger than 45 who had recovered from COVID-19. CDR3s leave out the opening cysteine and the closing phenylalanine or tryptophan.

V	J	CDR3
TRBV11-3	TRBJ1-5	ASSFLGQPYSNQPQH
TRBV28	TRBJ2-5	ASSAIDRNQETQY
TRBV6-5	TRBJ1-2	ASSYSEGLNGYT
TRBV6-5	TRBJ2-7	ASRTTSAALLEQY
TRBV18	TRBJ1-6	ASSPSDNSPLH
TRBV30	TRBJ1-1	AWSVGTGGTEAF
TRBV18	TRBJ2-1	ASSPTAGEVGYNEQF
TRBV2	TRBJ1-2	ASSERGYHGYT
TRBV5-4	TRBJ2-7	ASSLESSGSYEQY
TRBV5-1	TRBJ2-1	ASSLVVNWHGGTKVWNEQF
TRBV3-1/TRBV3-2	TRBJ1-2	ASRDSGQGYGYT
TRBV27	TRBJ2-5	ASSLRTGGQETQY
TRBV9	TRBJ1-6	ASSPLPGVKVNSPLH
TRBV6-1	TRBJ1-5	ASSDPTGGKVRH
TRBV27	TRBJ2-2	ASSGLSGVGGELF
TRBV28	TRBJ1-4	ASTRLGDPGEKLF
TRBV7-9	TRBJ2-1	ATLIGDRGLNEQF
TRBV28	TRBJ1-5	ASSFSSRGGQPQH
TRBV11-1	TRBJ1-2	ASSHLSRRGPGYT
TRBV24-1	TRBJ1-6	ATSDVRQGCLGWSNSPLH
TRBV7-9	TRBJ2-7	ASSSTGRSYEQY
TRBV7-2	TRBJ2-7	ASSLEDTGFYEQY
TRBV14	TRBJ2-7	ASSQAPRTGIYEQY
TRBV5-6	TRBJ2-7	ASRIRGQGRDYEQY
TRBV29-1	TRBJ1-2	SVERGQGGGYT
TRBV11-2	TRBJ1-2	ASSLVQGYT
TRBV24-1	TRBJ1-1	ATRGATGGSNTEAF
TRBV5-1	TRBJ1-6	ASSPDRTLNSPLH